Below are 20 T cell receptor beta chains sequenced from a single sample in a study of beta chain features in type 1 diabetes. Expressed TCRB transcripts were sequenced, since all the RNA that had been isolated was reverse transcribed. Assay used: immunoSEQ multiplex PCR; TCRdb lists only in-frame clones, some missing. The data contain fewer than 300,000 clones, around 20% of them seen just once; the ten biggest clones take up approximately 0.029%. General study results and limits: TCRB CDR3s were moderately but significantly shorter in Type 1 diabetes patients in all four CD4+ subsets.

These receptors lack a known antigen. What was sequenced was naive CD4+ T cells from blood. The receptors derive from a woman aged 40 to 50 with type 1 diabetes.

This rearrangement joins TRBV2 to TRBJ2-4, with TRBD2 matching over 13 bases. The ends lost 6 bases at V and 4 bases at J; junction bases unmatched: 9. The CDR3 loop spans 17 amino acids. Germline V CDR1 and CDR2: SNHLY, FYNNEI. Written as DNA, the CDR3 is TGTGCCAGCAGCCGCGGACTAGCGGGAGTGGGGAAAAACATTCAGTACTTC. Translated: CASSRGLAGVGKNIQYF.

In its sample, this clone was seen a few times. The CDR3 DNA is TGTGCCAGTAGTATTTCAGGGCTGCCCAACAATGAGCAGTTCTTC. It is translated as CASSISGLPNNEQFF. The chain couples TRBV19 to TRBJ2-1; D might be TRBD1 (5 bases). This CDR3 has 15 residues. Trimming left V 3 bases short and J 5 bases short, with 14 bases between. In germline, CDR1 is LNHDA, CDR2 SQIVND (reference sequence).

V is TRBV5-1 and J is TRBJ1-2, with 7 bases lining up with TRBD1. Germline V CDR1 and CDR2: SGHRS, YFSETQ. The CDR3 is 13 residues long. With V trimmed by 0 bases and J by 7 bases, 3 bases remained unmatched. The CDR3 sequence: CASSLDGTAGYTF. For the CDR3, the DNA is TGCGCCAGCAGCTTGGATGGGACAGCTGGCTACACCTTC.

This clone was detected only a few times. This rearrangement joins TRBV5-6 to TRBJ2-2; D remains unclear. The CDR3 consists of 15 residues. CDR1 and CDR2 (germline): SGHDT, YYEEEE. V lost 1 base to trimming and J lost 1 base, with 8 bases between them. CDR3 DNA: TGTGCCAGCAGCTTGAAATCAGGGAACACCGGGGAGCTGTTTTTT. The encoded protein is CASSLKSGNTGELFF.

The table lists this clone with a few counts. J is TRBJ2-7 and V is TRBV29-1; 7 bases are a match to TRBD1. Germline V gene sequence: CDR1 SQVTM, CDR2 ANQGSEA. CDR3 length equals 18 residues. V was pared by 7 bases and J by 0 bases, with 21 bases of the junction left unmatched. DNA of the CDR3: TGCAGCGCCCTAGGGGTGGACAGGTCTCTCGAGAGCTCCTACGAGCAGTACTTC. Protein: CSALGVDRSLESSYEQYF.

This clone has a handful of counts. The genes are TRBV4-2 and TRBJ1-5; the match to TRBD1 covers 8 bases. CDR1 is LGHNA and CDR2 is YNFKEQ in the germline V gene. CDR3 length: 17 amino acids. Losses at the gene ends were 1 base for V and 3 bases for J; bases not matched to a gene: 8. The CDR3 DNA sequence: TGTGCCAGCAGCCAAGCTCTCGGGACAGGCCTCAATCAGCCCCAGCATTTT. Amino acids: CASSQALGTGLNQPQHF.

This clone was counted a few times. V gene TRBV9 combines with J gene TRBJ2-3, with 7 bases aligning to TRBD2. Germline assignment: CDR1 SGDLS and CDR2 YYNGEE. This CDR3 region has 17 residues. V lost 4 bases, J lost 2 bases, and 13 bases stayed unmatched. In nucleotides, the CDR3 is TGTGCCAGCAGCCCCTTGGGGGGGAGGCACTACACAGATACGCAGTATTTT. The encoded protein is CASSPLGGRHYTDTQYF.

DNA for the CDR3: TGCGCCAGCAGCCGCTCTCAGGGCGGCTATGGCTACACCTTC. Encoded protein: CASSRSQGGYGYTF. V usage is TRBV4-3 and J usage is TRBJ1-2; maybe TRBD1 (5 bases). Germline lookup yields CDR1 LGHNA and CDR2 YSLEER. The CDR3 length is 14 residues. Trimming took off 4 bases at V and 4 bases at J, with 13 bases between the two ends.

The chain recombines TRBV9 with TRBJ2-7, with D maybe TRBD2 (5 bases). Germline CDR1 is SGDLS and CDR2 is YYNGEE. The CDR3 spans 15 residues. Trimming removed 0 bases from V and 2 bases from J, with 12 bases in between. The CDR3 sequence: CASSVGLAPTYEQYF. CDR3 in DNA: TGTGCCAGCAGCGTAGGTTTAGCGCCTACCTACGAGCAGTACTTC.

This clone has just a few counts. CDR3 nucleotides: TGTGCCAGCAGCGACTCCGGGACTATAGGAGATACGCAGTATTTT. Its translation: CASSDSGTIGDTQYF. The chain combines TRBV6-5 with TRBJ2-3; 7 nucleotides align to TRBD2. The junction had 11 bases not matched to a gene; V was cut back by 6 bases and J by 5 bases. Germline CDR1 MNHEY, CDR2 SVGAGI. The length of the CDR3 is 15 residues.

This sequence joins TRBV12-5 and TRBJ2-3; 12 bases are shared with TRBD2. The CDR3 contains 15 residues. The junction had 5 bases not matched to a gene; V was cut back by 6 bases and J by 4 bases. The germline CDR1 and CDR2 sequences are LGHNT and FRNRAP. Here the CDR3 reads CASGQTSGGSDTQYF. The CDR3 DNA sequence: TGTGCTAGTGGCCAGACTAGCGGGGGATCAGATACGCAGTATTTT. Combining the CDR3 with reference TRBV12-5 and TRBJ2-3 gives the whole variable domain DARVTQTPRHKVTEMGQEVTMRCQPILGHNTVFWYRQTMMQGLELLAYFRNRAPLDDSGMPKDRFSAEMPDATLATLKIQPSEPRDSAVYFCASGQTSGGSDTQYFGPGTRLTVL.

This clone has a handful of counts. The chain couples TRBV5-1 to TRBJ2-1; 8 bases match TRBD2. CDR1 and CDR2 from the germline V gene are SGHRS and YFSETQ. This CDR3 contains 14 residues. V was clipped by 6 bases and J by 2 bases; unmatched bases: 4. The CDR3 DNA reads TGCGCCAGCATGCCGGGAGGGACCTACAATGAGCAGTTCTTC. This gives the protein CASMPGGTYNEQFF.

This clone was picked up a small number of times. The sample holds other DNA sequences that translate to the same CDR3. V usage is TRBV29-1 and J usage is TRBJ1-1, with D maybe TRBD1 (6 bases). Germline V gene sequence: CDR1 SQVTM, CDR2 ANQGSEA. The V and J ends lost 6 bases and 5 bases respectively, with 13 bases between them. The CDR3 runs 12 residues. The CDR3 DNA reads as TGCAGCGTCCCGACAGGAAGGACTGAAGCTTTCTTT. This encodes CSVPTGRTEAFF. The full variable domain, completed using reference TRBV29-1 and TRBJ1-1, is SAVISQKPSRDICQRGTSLTIQCQVDSQVTMMFWYRQQPGQSLTLIATANQGSEATYESGFVIDKFPISRPNLTFSTLTVSNMSPEDSSIYLCSVPTGRTEAFFGQGTRLTVV.

The V gene is TRBV29-1, the J gene TRBJ2-1; D gene unclear. Trimming removed 6 bases from V and 8 bases from J, with 8 bases in between. The CDR3 runs to 10 residues. The germline gives CDR1 SQVTM, CDR2 ANQGSEA. The CDR3 region has the DNA TGCAGCGTCCTACCCGATGAGCAGTTCTTC. Protein sequence: CSVLPDEQFF.

The chain uses TRBV28 and TRBJ2-1; 7 nucleotides line up with TRBD2. Germline-derived CDR1 and CDR2 are MDHEN and SYDVKM. V lost 6 bases and J lost 7; bases outside the gene matches: 3. This CDR3 region has 12 residues. This chain's CDR3 is CASSGLVNEQFF. CDR3 nucleotides: TGTGCCAGCAGCGGACTAGTTAATGAGCAGTTCTTC.

The genes are TRBV19 and TRBJ2-2; 10 nucleotides agree with TRBD1. This CDR3 contains 16 residues. CDR1 LNHDA and CDR2 SQIVND come from the germline V gene (reference sequence). Unmatched junction bases numbered 13, after V lost 10 bases and J lost 5 bases. The CDR3 DNA follows: TGTGCCACCCTATCACGGGGGACAGGGGTGACCGGGGAGCTGTTTTTT. Translated: CATLSRGTGVTGELFF. Drawing the rest from reference TRBV19 and TRBJ2-2, the complete variable domain is DGGITQSPKYLFRKEGQNVTLSCEQNLNHDAMYWYRQDPGQGLRLIYYSQIVNDFQKGDIAEGYSVSREKKESFPLTVTSAQKNPTAFYLCATLSRGTGVTGELFFGEGSRLTVL.

This clone was counted a few times. This chain connects TRBV7-6 to TRBJ2-2; TRBD2 matches at 11 bases. Trimming removed 5 bases from V and 6 bases from J; junction bases left unmatched: 8. The V gene's germline CDR1 is SGHVS and CDR2 FNYEAQ. This CDR3 contains 16 residues. Written as DNA, the CDR3 is TGTGCCAGCAGCGTTACTAGCGGGAGTATGGCCGGGGAGCTGTTTTTT. This translates into CASSVTSGSMAGELFF.

V usage is TRBV5-1 and J usage is TRBJ2-1, with D tentatively TRBD2 (6 bases). Germline values: CDR1 SGHRS, CDR2 YFSETQ. V was clipped by 1 base and J by 6 bases, with 14 bases between them. The CDR3 is made up of 15 amino acids. The CDR3, as DNA: TGCGCCAGCAGCTTGACCCTAGGGGAGGCCAATGAGCAGTTCTTC. This codes for CASSLTLGEANEQFF.

This clone was detected only a few times. This rearrangement joins TRBV30 to TRBJ1-2; the D is unclear. Germline V lookup: CDR1 GTSNPN, CDR2 SVGIG (reference sequence). V gave up 6 bases and J gave up 8 bases, with 10 bases separating them. CDR3 size: 10 residues. CDR3: CACRVGGYTF. CDR3 in DNA: TGTGCCTGTCGGGTTGGCGGCTACACCTTC.

This clone was observed a handful of times. V and J are TRBV4-2 and TRBJ1-6; TRBD1 agrees at 7 bases. V lost 4 bases, J lost 8 bases, and 11 bases stayed unmatched. CDR1 and CDR2 (germline): LGHNA, YNFKEQ. The CDR3 is made up of 16 amino acids. This CDR3 is CASSPQPTGNHSPLHF. DNA of the CDR3: TGTGCCAGCAGCCCTCAACCGACAGGGAATCATTCACCCCTCCACTTT.